This TCR beta chain was retrieved from a study of blood T cell repertoires in COVID-19. Study as a whole: Two consecutive negative NP/OP PCR tests, clearance, or resolved symptoms defined Cohort 3 recovery.

Those who participated ranged in age from about 18 to 89 years and resided in about two dozen US areas. Participant-reported clinical history was the basis for cohort assignment. Under the authors' procedure: Counts of nucleated cells, estimated from reference gene primer amplification, were obtained. Method: immunoSEQ multiplex PCR; TCRdb's copy keeps in-frame clones and lacks some. That table is the source of V, J and clone size, and D and trimming were worked out from the DNA. There are about 150,000 clones in the sample; roughly 85% occur only once, and over 15% lies in the top ten. CDR3 length: 15 residues. Germline loops: CDR1 SGHAT, CDR2 FQNNGV. Trimming removed 4 bases from V and 8 bases from J, with 20 bases in between.

The chain joins TRBV11-2 to TRBJ1-2; possibly TRBD1 for D (6 bases). Sample: PBMCs or T cells enriched from blood (not recorded which). This TCR was sampled from a woman aged 70 to 79 in a cohort exposed to, infected with or recovered from COVID-19 (not recorded which). The DNA of the CDR3 is TGTGCCAGCAGCTCCCCAACACAGGGCGTTGGCGGCTACACCTTC. Protein product: CASSSPTQGVGGYTF.